Listed below are T cell receptor beta chains from one sample, sequenced in a study of T cells in Graves' hyperthyroidism and ophthalmopathy. Each CDR3 protein is one row after TCRdb ran MiXCR on the multiplex PCR reads. The sample lists roughly 840,000 distinct CDR3 sequences; 35% to 40% were seen once. The sequenced material came from blood. The receptor source for this set is a man between 18 and 35 years old with Graves' hyperthyroidism. Each CDR3 is given without its conserved first and last residue. Size values are once, few and many counts, or a class for expanded clones, and some rows have none.

few,TRBV5-1,TRBJ1-1,ASSFGDLNTEAF
NA,TRBV7-8,TRBJ2-2,ASSARTEGPNTGELF
NA,TRBV5-1,TRBJ2-2,ASSALRSSNTGELF
NA,TRBV6-6,TRBJ1-6,ASSQGGHSPLH
NA,TRBV2,TRBJ2-7,ASSPSGGYDEQY
NA,TRBV25-1,TRBJ1-5,ASSAAGSQPQH
NA,TRBV15,TRBJ1-1,ASSPNRLRAEAF
many,TRBV10-2,TRBJ2-7,ASQQGSGEQY
many,TRBV7-9,TRBJ1-1,AGGRIAEAF
few,TRBV7-8,TRBJ1-1,ASTPLWVNTEAF
NA,TRBV9,TRBJ1-4,ASSVEGKTEATNEKLF
many,TRBV25-1,TRBJ1-2,ASSEYEVTGYT
NA,TRBV7-2,TRBJ1-2,ASSLGPVDGEVYGYT
many,TRBV10-3,TRBJ2-2,AISQAGAGELF
NA,TRBV7-3,TRBJ1-1,ASSYGTGGSEAF
few,TRBV6-5,TRBJ1-2,ASIKQGANGYT
many,TRBV10-3,TRBJ1-1,AISESKPYTEAF
few,TRBV7-2,TRBJ2-7,ASRYSYEQY
few,TRBV5-5,TRBJ2-7,ASSLGRTAVYEQY
NA,TRBV7-8,TRBJ1-1,ASSATLEGGGTEAF
NA,TRBV7-9,TRBJ2-7,ASSYGSEYGEQY
NA,TRBV10-3,TRBJ1-4,AISESTSSNEKLF
NA,TRBV24-1,TRBJ1-1,ATHREGLNTEAF
NA,TRBV25-1,TRBJ2-7,ASSLPPRDRTYEQY
many,TRBV2,TRBJ2-7,ASRDPLYEQY
few,TRBV2,TRBJ1-3,ASSEEPFSGNTIY
NA,TRBV11-2,TRBJ2-5,ASSTYWGPAYETQY
many,TRBV20-1,TRBJ1-2,SARDPGIDT
NA,TRBV25-1,TRBJ2-7,ASRQPPGTRRSYEQY
NA,TRBV5-5,TRBJ1-1,ASSLAGGNEAF
many,TRBV12-3/TRBV12-4,TRBJ2-7,ASSNRYEQY
few,TRBV9,TRBJ2-7,ASSRSGTGAEQY
many,TRBV29-1,TRBJ2-2,SAVGANTGELF
many,TRBV9,TRBJ2-6,ASSVASDSGANVLT
once,TRBV7-9,TRBJ1-1,ASSLTFTHDEQF
few,TRBV5-1,TRBJ2-7,ASSLKATGGLLNEQY
many,TRBV24-1,TRBJ2-5,ATSDPLAGVETQY
NA,TRBV19,TRBJ1-1,ASIKGEGAEAF
many,TRBV6-5,TRBJ1-1,ASSLLTGTGTTEAF
few,TRBV2,TRBJ2-7,ASSSFGLAGSYEQY
NA,TRBV9,TRBJ1-2,ASSLRTECYGYT
few,TRBV7-2,TRBJ1-1,ASSFFRGMNTEAF
many,TRBV25-1,TRBJ1-1,ASRIGGGTEAF
NA,TRBV7-9,TRBJ1-1,ASLIFAGTDNTEAF
NA,TRBV5-6,TRBJ2-2,ASYVRQLERTGELF
many,TRBV7-9,TRBJ1-2,ASSLAGAPGGYT
NA,TRBV19,TRBJ2-6,ASFRGTGFFSGANVLT
many,TRBV10-3,TRBJ1-6,AISAEPGSPLH
NA,TRBV15,TRBJ1-2,ATSSPQGALNGYT
few,TRBV20-1,TRBJ1-2,SARQDLANYGYT
NA,TRBV10-3,TRBJ2-5,ASIKGTVGREETQY